This entry concerns a single TCR beta chain. Assay: immunoSEQ multiplex PCR; the TCRdb copy retains only in-frame clones and omits some. The sample yields approximately 41,000 clones, 87% seen once. These data come from a study of blood T cell repertoires in COVID-19. Across the study: COVID-19 samples collected from the United States, Italy and Spain covered acute and convalescent phases. From T cells, B-cell-depleted T cells, or PBMCs came the material, which was cDNA or gDNA.

There are 14 residues in the CDR3. The source is a woman older than 75 with active COVID-19. The rearrangement uses TRBV12-2 and TRBJ2-4; TRBD2 is taken as the D call from the table, unchecked against the DNA. TRBV12-2 is shown as a pseudogene. The specimen was peripheral blood. CDR3 in amino acids: CASRLRTRPNIQYF. The CDR3 nucleotides read TGTGCAAGTCGCCTCAGGACTAGACCAAACATTCAGTACTTC.